The 32 T cell receptor beta chains below all came from one sample that was sequenced in a study of metastatic and nonmetastatic thyroid tumors. Each patient went into thyroid surgery without having received any treatment. TCRdb re-called clones via MiXCR from the PCR reads. The sample yields tens of thousands of clones, 3.5% to 5% seen once. What was sequenced was blood. The receptor source for this set is a female donor with papillary thyroid cancer or a benign thyroid nodule (not recorded which). Some clones in this sample may be carry-over from other donors' samples.

This clone was observed a few times. This chain connects TRBV6-1 to TRBJ1-3; 8 bases line up with TRBD1. The CDR3 is made up of 16 amino acids. Germline CDR1 reads MNHNS; CDR2 reads SASEGT. With V trimmed by 6 bases and J by 0 bases, 7 bases remained unmatched. Here the CDR3 reads CASRHGGQASGNTIYF. CDR3 nucleotide sequence: TGTGCCAGCAGGCACGGGGGACAGGCCTCTGGAAACACCATATATTTT.

This clone is medium-sized in the sample. The J gene is TRBJ2-7, the V gene TRBV27; D might be TRBD1 (6 bases). Per germline, CDR1 MNHEY and CDR2 SMNVEV (reference sequence). The CDR3 totals 13 residues. V was cut by 4 bases and J by 2 bases, with 9 bases left in between. CDR3 coding DNA: TGTGCCAGCAGTTCCAGGGGTCCCTACGAGCAGTACTTC. Protein sequence: CASSSRGPYEQYF.

This clone has a handful of counts. V gene TRBV6-4 combines with J gene TRBJ1-1; the D is unclear. The CDR3 covers 14 residues. From germline, CDR1 is MRHNA and CDR2 SNTAGT. Trimming took off 7 bases at V and 1 base at J, with 13 bases between the two ends. CDR3 sequence: CASINLFGNTEAFF. The DNA of the CDR3 is TGTGCCAGCATCAACCTATTCGGGAACACTGAAGCTTTCTTT.

The chain has TRBV6-1 and TRBJ2-7, with D tentatively TRBD1 or TRBD2 (5 bases each). This CDR3 is built from 12 residues. Germline V gives CDR1 MNHNS, CDR2 SASEGT. With 10 bases removed from V and 2 bases from J, the gap between germline ends came to 12 bases. The CDR3 reads CATAQGAYEQYF. CDR3 bases: TGTGCCACCGCCCAGGGAGCCTACGAGCAGTACTTC.

This clone has ten or more counts. J is TRBJ2-3 and V is TRBV9, with TRBD1 identical over 10 bases. This CDR3 comprises 14 residues. The V and J ends lost 3 bases and 3 bases, in that order; junction bases with no gene match: 1. Germline loops: CDR1 SGDLS, CDR2 YYNGEE. CDR3: CASSGDRGTDTQYF. The CDR3 DNA follows: TGTGCCAGCAGCGGGGACAGGGGTACAGATACGCAGTATTTT. Complete variable domain (other parts from reference TRBV9 and TRBJ2-3): DSGVTQTPKHLITATGQRVTLRCSPRSGDLSVYWYQQSLDQGLQFLIQYYNGEERAKGNILERFSAQQFPDLHSELNLSSLELGDSALYFCASSGDRGTDTQYFGPGTRLTVL.

This clone was seen many times. A much more abundant neighbour one base away suggests this may be a read error. The sample holds other DNA sequences that translate to the same CDR3. This chain links TRBV10-1 with TRBJ2-3; weak D call: TRBD2 (5 bases). Germline V CDR1 and CDR2: WNHNN, SYGVQD (reference sequence). The CDR3 spans 14 residues. In DNA, the CDR3 is TGCGCCAGCAGTGAATCTGCTAGCACAGATACGCAGTACTTT. Amino acids: CASSESASTDTQYF.

This clone was counted a few times. This chain joins TRBV6-5 and TRBJ2-5; D remains unclear. CDR1 is MNHEY, CDR2 SVGAGI, per germline. Trimming stripped 0 bases from V and 7 bases from J, with 18 bases between. The CDR3 length is 16 residues. CDR3: CASSYSVSAMSRTQYF. In DNA form, the CDR3 reads TGTGCCAGCAGTTACTCGGTCAGCGCCATGTCCAGGACCCAGTACTTC.

Relative to its sample, this clone is medium-sized. The rearrangement joins TRBV28 to TRBJ2-7; TRBD2 is a possible D gene (7 bases). Trimming stripped 5 bases from V and 5 bases from J, with 16 bases between. The germline gives CDR1 MDHEN, CDR2 SYDVKM. CDR3 size: 14 residues. For the CDR3, the DNA is TGTGCCAGCAGTCTACTGGGGGGGGGCCACGAGCAGTACTTC. It translates to CASSLLGGGHEQYF.

This clone was counted a few times. The J gene is TRBJ2-7, the V gene TRBV5-1, with 8 bases fitting TRBD1. This CDR3 spans 16 amino acids. After removal of 3 bases from V and 6 bases from J, the junction contained 14 bases not matched to a gene. Germline V gene data show CDR1 as SGHRS and CDR2 as YFSETQ. CDR3: CASSYGQTGDGSEQYF. The CDR3 region has the DNA TGCGCCAGCAGCTACGGTCAGACAGGGGACGGTAGCGAGCAGTACTTC. Complete variable domain (other parts from reference TRBV5-1 and TRBJ2-7): KAGVTQTPRYLIKTRGQQVTLSCSPISGHRSVSWYQQTPGQGLQFLFEYFSETQRNKGNFPGRFSGRQFSNSRSEMNVSTLELGDSALYLCASSYGQTGDGSEQYFGPGTRLTVT.

CDR3 amino acids: CASSGEGQGGTGELFF. The CDR3 DNA reads as TGTGCCAGCAGCGGCGAGGGACAGGGAGGTACCGGGGAGCTGTTTTTT. The chain has TRBV2 and TRBJ2-2, with TRBD1 matching 9 bases. Unmatched junction bases numbered 10, after V lost 6 bases and J lost 5 bases. The CDR3 has 16 amino acids. The germline CDR1 and CDR2 sequences are SNHLY and FYNNEI. Full variable domain (missing parts from reference TRBV2 and TRBJ2-2): EPEVTQTPSHQVTQMGQEVILRCVPISNHLYFYWYRQILGQKVEFLVSFYNNEISEKSEIFDDQFSVERPDGSNFTLKIRSTKLEDSAMYFCASSGEGQGGTGELFFGEGSRLTVL.

This sequence joins TRBV27 and TRBJ1-3, with 7 bases identical to TRBD1. Trimming at V came to 6 bases and at J to 2 bases, leaving 7 bases not matched to a gene. Germline lookup yields CDR1 MNHEY and CDR2 SMNVEV (reference sequence). The CDR3 consists of 15 residues. The CDR3 sequence is CASRQTGLPGNTIYF. CDR3 DNA sequence: TGTGCCAGCAGACAGACAGGGCTGCCTGGAAACACCATATATTTT.

As for this clone: A read error is possible here, since a much larger clone lies one base away. Other DNA sequences in this sample translate to the same CDR3. This chain links TRBV6-1 with TRBJ2-7, with D perhaps TRBD2 (6 bases). This CDR3 is built from 15 residues. Germline values: CDR1 MNHNS, CDR2 SASEGT. V gave up 6 bases and J gave up 5 bases, with 20 bases separating them. CDR3: CASRPKAGGPNEQYF. CDR3 sequence (DNA): TGTGCCAGCAGGCCTAAGGCTGGAGGGCCCAACGAGCAGTACTTC.

The chain combines TRBV27 with TRBJ1-2; D perhaps matches TRBD1 (6 bases). V was trimmed by 2 bases and J by 2 bases, leaving 12 bases between them. From germline, CDR1 is MNHEY and CDR2 SMNVEV (reference sequence). The CDR3 spans 15 residues. DNA of the CDR3: TGTGCCAGCAGTTTACGTTTCGGACAGAACTATGGCTACACCTTC. It codes for CASSLRFGQNYGYTF.

This clone was seen many times. CDR3 amino acids: CASSSGTSGTSSYEQYF. In DNA form, the CDR3 reads TGCGCCAGCAGCTCGGGGACTAGCGGGACCTCCTCCTACGAGCAGTACTTC. The chain is built from TRBV5-1 and TRBJ2-7; 13 bases match TRBD2. The CDR3 has 17 amino acids. CDR1 and CDR2 from the germline V gene are SGHRS and YFSETQ. V lost 3 bases, J lost 0 bases, and 6 bases stayed unmatched.

About this clone: One base away lies a much larger clone, so this may be a sequencing read error. V gene TRBV18 combines with J gene TRBJ2-7; D remains unclear. V was shortened by 4 bases and J by 4 bases, with 8 bases between the two germline ends. In germline, CDR1 is KGHSH, CDR2 LQKENI. This CDR3 is built from 12 residues. CDR3 protein: CASSQKVYEQYF. For the CDR3, the DNA is TGTGCCAGCTCACAGAAGGTTTACGAGCAGTACTTC. Combining the CDR3 with reference TRBV18 and TRBJ2-7 gives the whole variable domain NAGVMQNPRHLVRRRGQEARLRCSPMKGHSHVYWYRQLPEEGLKFMVYLQKENIIDESGMPKERFSAEFPKEGPSILRIQQVVRGDSAAYFCASSQKVYEQYFGPGTRLTVT.

Within the sample, this clone is medium-sized. The CDR3 loop is CASSLIENTEAFF. CDR3 nucleotides: TGTGCCAGCAGCCTAATAGAGAACACTGAAGCTTTCTTT. This chain links TRBV28 with TRBJ1-1, with D hard to call. V lost 6 bases to trimming and J lost 1 base, with 9 bases between them. CDR1 MDHEN and CDR2 SYDVKM come from the germline V gene. CDR3 length: 13 amino acids.

This clone has at least ten counts. The sample carries other DNA sequences with the same CDR3. The J gene is TRBJ2-7, the V gene TRBV29-1, with TRBD1 matching over 10 bases. The CDR3 has 14 residues. V dropped 5 bases and J dropped 2; count of bases not matched to a gene: 6. CDR1 and CDR2 from the germline V gene are SQVTM and ANQGSEA. CDR3 sequence reads: CSVRGTGDPYEQYF. CDR3 nucleotide sequence: TGCAGCGTTCGAGGGACAGGGGATCCCTACGAGCAGTACTTC.

This clone was picked up many times. The V and J genes are TRBV4-1 and TRBJ2-7; the D gene is possibly TRBD1 (5 bases). V lost 6 bases to trimming and J lost 0 bases, with 9 bases between them. CDR1 is MGHRA, CDR2 YSYEKL, per germline. The CDR3 length is 13 residues. CDR3 sequence (DNA): TGCGCCAGCAGTCGACAGACCTCCTACGAGCAGTACTTC. As protein: CASSRQTSYEQYF.

The chain employs TRBV28 and TRBJ1-1; the D is unclear. The CDR3 consists of 16 residues. Germline V lookup: CDR1 MDHEN, CDR2 SYDVKM. Trimming took off 5 bases at V and 4 bases at J, with 20 bases between the two ends. The CDR3: CASSELPGGFSTEAFF. CDR3 in DNA: TGTGCCAGCAGTGAACTCCCGGGAGGGTTTAGCACTGAAGCTTTCTTT.

The chain combines TRBV7-9 with TRBJ1-2; 10 nucleotides align to TRBD1. The V gene's germline CDR1 is SEHNR and CDR2 FQNEAQ (reference sequence). Unmatched junction bases numbered 7, after V lost 2 bases and J lost 4 bases. This CDR3 is 16 amino acids long. This CDR3 reads CASSLMGRTGGYGYTF. The CDR3 DNA reads TGTGCCAGCAGCTTAATGGGGAGGACAGGGGGCTATGGCTACACCTTC.

This clone has a count of ten or more. The rearrangement joins TRBV28 to TRBJ2-5, with 11 nucleotides matching TRBD2. The CDR3 sequence is 14 residues long. Trimming cost V 7 bases and J 5 bases; bases outside gene matches: 6. From germline, CDR1 is MDHEN and CDR2 SYDVKM. The CDR3 nucleotides read TGTGCCAGCACCATTAGCGGGAGGGAGGAGACCCAGTACTTC. Translation gives CASTISGREETQYF.

At least ten counts were recorded for this clone. The chain combines TRBV7-2 with TRBJ2-7, with a possible D match to TRBD2 (7 bases). Between the trimmed V and J ends, which lost 1 base and 6 bases, there was a span of 16 bases. The germline CDR1 and CDR2 sequences are SGHTA and FQGNSA. This CDR3 spans 15 amino acids. Written as DNA, the CDR3 is TGTGCCAGCAGCTTAGGGGGGGAGGGGGGTGGCGAGCAGTACTTC. Its translation is CASSLGGEGGGEQYF.

Concerning this clone: The germline gene is not matched at one end of the junction; a read error may be the cause. This chain uses TRBV5-1 with TRBJ2-7; no firm D call. CDR3 length equals 15 residues. Germline V gene data show CDR1 as SGHRS and CDR2 as YFSETQ. The CDR3 here is CASSLVGKSSYEEYF. DNA for the CDR3: TGCGCCAGCAGCTTGGTGGGGAAGAGCTCCTACGAGGAGTACTTC.

The V call is TRBV9, the J call TRBJ1-4, with a weak D call TRBD1 (6 bases). Germline CDR1 reads SGDLS; CDR2 reads YYNGEE. The V end lost 0 bases, the J end lost 5 bases, and 8 bases lay between the germline ends. The CDR3 loop spans 14 amino acids. The DNA of the CDR3 is TGTGCCAGCAGCGTAGAGGGGGGAAATGAAAAACTGTTTTTT. The encoded protein is CASSVEGGNEKLFF.

A remark on this clone: At one of its ends the junction is not consistent with the germline gene, which may arise from a read error. The chain combines TRBV7-2 with TRBJ2-7; TRBD2 agrees at 12 bases. The CDR3 is made up of 17 amino acids. Germline lookup yields CDR1 SGHTA and CDR2 FQGNSA. The CDR3 region is CVSSKPVLAGGGGEQYF. The CDR3 DNA is TGTGTCAGCAGTAAACCGGTACTAGCGGGAGGAGGTGGCGAGCAGTACTTC.

This clone was seen ten or more times. The chain joins TRBV2 to TRBJ2-1; 12 bases line up with TRBD2. The CDR3 covers 14 residues. Looked up from germline, CDR1 is SNHLY and CDR2 is FYNNEI. Unmatched junction bases numbered 1, after V lost 6 bases and J lost 4 bases. Here the CDR3 DNA reads TGTGCCAGCAGGGGACTAGCGGGTTACAATGAGCAGTTCTTC. Translation gives CASRGLAGYNEQFF.

This clone was picked up many times. This rearrangement joins TRBV7-3 to TRBJ2-7; D call uncertain. V gave up 0 bases and J gave up 5 bases, with 17 bases separating them. This CDR3 has 16 amino acids. The germline V gene has CDR1 SGHTA and CDR2 FQGTGA. The CDR3 here is CASSLTLSGPPHEQYF. DNA of the CDR3: TGTGCCAGCAGCTTAACGTTATCAGGACCTCCACACGAGCAGTACTTC.

The table lists this clone with many counts. CDR3 residues: CASSDSELETQYF. The CDR3 DNA reads as TGTGCCAGCAGTGATAGTGAATTGGAGACCCAGTACTTC. The chain joins TRBV2 to TRBJ2-5; D gene uncertain. The CDR3 extends over 13 amino acids. The V end lost 3 bases, the J end lost 5 bases, and 10 bases lay between the germline ends. Germline V gene sequence: CDR1 SNHLY, CDR2 FYNNEI. Filled out from reference TRBV2 and TRBJ2-5, the complete variable domain reads EPEVTQTPSHQVTQMGQEVILRCVPISNHLYFYWYRQILGQKVEFLVSFYNNEISEKSEIFDDQFSVERPDGSNFTLKIRSTKLEDSAMYFCASSDSELETQYFGPGTRLLVL.

This clone was counted ten times or more. This chain connects TRBV7-9 to TRBJ2-3; D possibly corresponds to TRBD2 (5 bases). Trimming took 6 bases from V and 5 from J, leaving 15 bases between them. This CDR3 comprises 14 residues. The germline V gene encodes CDR1 SEHNR and CDR2 FQNEAQ (reference sequence). DNA of the CDR3: TGTGCCAGCAGTCGAGGGAATGCCCAAGATACGCAGTATTTT. It specifies CASSRGNAQDTQYF.

V gene TRBV24-1 combines with J gene TRBJ2-1; D is perhaps TRBD1 (6 bases). The V end lost 5 bases, the J end lost 3 bases, and 10 bases lay between the germline ends. The germline V gene encodes CDR1 KGHDR and CDR2 SFDVKD. This CDR3 contains 14 residues. This CDR3 reads CATSGTASYNEQFF. CDR3 DNA: TGTGCCACCAGTGGGACAGCCAGCTACAATGAGCAGTTCTTC.

This clone was seen a handful of times. The chain links TRBV6-5 to TRBJ2-1; possibly TRBD1 for D (6 bases). V shed 4 bases and J shed 7 bases, with 14 bases lying between them. Germline V gene sequence: CDR1 MNHEY, CDR2 SVGAGI. The CDR3 length is 14 residues. CDR3 nucleotide sequence: TGTGCCAGCAGTTCTCCGGGACAATTTAATGAGCAGTTCTTC. This encodes CASSSPGQFNEQFF.

The J gene is TRBJ1-1, the V gene TRBV27; 8 bases align to TRBD1. Germline CDR1 reads MNHEY; CDR2 reads SMNVEV (reference sequence). CDR3 length: 15 amino acids. V lost 3 bases to trimming and J lost 5 bases; unmatched junction nucleotides: 8. CDR3 sequence: CASSLGTGGETEAFF. CDR3 in DNA: TGTGCCAGCAGTTTGGGGACAGGAGGAGAAACTGAAGCTTTCTTT.